The present T cell receptor beta chain was sequenced within a study of OX40 agonist ivuxolimab in advanced cancers. Study-level findings and limits: The average count of expanded clones was higher among CD8+ T cells than among CD4+. In the 0.1 to 3.0 mg/kg range, CD4+ and CD8+ blood T cells had expanded clonally by week 6. Some nonresponders also had low normalized T-cell clonal expansion.

Here immunoSEQ multiplex PCR was the method, and the copy in TCRdb shows in-frame clones only, minus some. The sample lists about 110,000 clones, 91% occurring once. Worth noting for this clone: Its antigen is currently unknown.

This material consisted of CD4+ or CD8+ T cells sorted from blood, taken in a trial of the OX40 agonist ivuxolimab. The TCR sequence derives from an adult with an advanced solid tumor such as melanoma, head and neck, liver or kidney cancer.

The CDR3 DNA follows: TGTGCCAGCAGCTTTAGCAGTGTCGGCAATCAGCCCCAGCATTTT. It yields the protein CASSFSSVGNQPQHF. The gene calls are TRBV14 and TRBJ1-5; D unclear. Trimming pared 5 bases from V and 2 bases from J, leaving 13 bases between. Germline V CDR1 and CDR2: SGHDN, FVKESK. CDR3 length: 15 amino acids.